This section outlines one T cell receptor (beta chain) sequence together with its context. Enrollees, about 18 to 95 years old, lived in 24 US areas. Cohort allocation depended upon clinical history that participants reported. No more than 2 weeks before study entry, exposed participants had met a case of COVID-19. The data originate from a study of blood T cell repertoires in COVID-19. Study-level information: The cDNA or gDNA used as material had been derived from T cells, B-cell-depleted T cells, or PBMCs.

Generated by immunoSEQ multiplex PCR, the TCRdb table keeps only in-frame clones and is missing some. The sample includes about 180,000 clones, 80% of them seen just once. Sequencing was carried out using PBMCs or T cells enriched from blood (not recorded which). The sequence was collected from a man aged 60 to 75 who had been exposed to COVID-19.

DNA of the CDR3: TGTGCCAGCTCACCACCGTCGGAGTTCTATGGCTACACCTTC. This gives the protein CASSPPSEFYGYTF. This chain connects TRBV18 to TRBJ1-2, with D unclear. The CDR3 runs to 14 residues. Trimming took 0 bases from V and 4 from J, leaving 9 bases between them. The germline gives CDR1 KGHSH, CDR2 LQKENI.